The 24 T cell receptor beta chains in this list originate from one sample, sequenced in a study of blood T cell repertoires in COVID-19 (dated by TCRdb to the early 2020s). The library was generated by the immunoSEQ multiplex PCR assay. TCRdb re-hosts the immuneACCESS table, in-frame sequences only. Its copies lack some clones; in the studies checked, an unresolved V gene accounts for under half of them, and the cause for the rest is not known. This sample holds some 150,000 clones; around 87% were observed only once. 37% of the sample lies in the top ten. Material: peripheral blood. These receptors all stem from a man aged 45-65 years who had recovered from COVID-19.

The chain carries TRBV4-3 and TRBJ1-3; the match to TRBD1 covers 7 bases. Germline assignment: CDR1 LGHNA and CDR2 YSLEER. J was trimmed by 3 bases and V by 3 bases; bases with no gene match: 2. The CDR3 is made up of 14 amino acids. The CDR3 reads CASSQGQFGNTIYF. Written as DNA, the CDR3 is TGCGCCAGCAGCCAGGGACAGTTTGGAAACACCATATATTTT.

The rearrangement uses TRBV27 and TRBJ1-2, with 7 bases lining up with TRBD1. The germline CDR1 and CDR2 sequences are MNHEY and SMNVEV (reference sequence). The CDR3 is made up of 15 amino acids. The V gene end was trimmed by 2 bases and the J gene end by 0 bases; junction bases not matched to a gene: 3. The CDR3 sequence is CASSLKGTANYGYTF. CDR3 DNA sequence: TGTGCCAGCAGTTTAAAAGGGACAGCTAACTATGGCTACACCTTC.

V and J are TRBV6-2 or TRBV6-3 and TRBJ2-4, with 14 bases that match TRBD2. Germline CDR1 and CDR2: MNHEY and SVGEGT. This CDR3 region has 19 residues. Trimming at V came to 6 bases and at J to 0 bases, leaving 10 bases not matched to a gene. CDR3 DNA: TGTGCCAGCAGCTTCATGACTAGCGGGGGGGTACTAGCCAAAAACATTCAGTACTTC. Its protein is CASSFMTSGGVLAKNIQYF.

The rearrangement uses TRBV3-1 (or the pseudogene TRBV3-2) and TRBJ1-6, with D tentatively TRBD1 (5 bases). CDR3 length: 15 amino acids. Trimming stripped 0 bases from V and 11 bases from J, with 14 bases between. Looked up from germline, CDR1 is LGHDT and CDR2 is YNNKEL (reference sequence). CDR3 DNA: TGTGCCAGCAGCCAAGATATTGGTCAGGGTCCACCCCTCCACTTT. Encoded protein: CASSQDIGQGPPLHF.

This clone was seen only a few times. The chain couples TRBV6-1 to TRBJ1-1; D call uncertain. V was pared by 0 bases and J by 7 bases, with 9 bases between. This CDR3 region has 13 residues. Germline V gene data show CDR1 as MNHNS and CDR2 as SASEGT. CDR3 DNA: TGTGCCAGCAGTGAAGCACCAAGAGTTGAAGCTTTCTTT. Its translation: CASSEAPRVEAFF.

J is TRBJ1-2 and V is TRBV5-4, with D possibly being TRBD1 (5 bases). Trimming shortened V by 6 bases and J by 4 bases, and 13 bases separated the two germline ends. The CDR3 extends over 13 amino acids. The germline gives CDR1 SGHNT, CDR2 YYREEE (reference sequence). The CDR3 loop is CASNLDRGYGYTF. CDR3 DNA: TGTGCCAGCAACCTCGATAGGGGCTATGGCTACACCTTC. Full variable domain (rest looked up from reference TRBV5-4 and TRBJ1-2): ETGVTQSPTHLIKTRGQQVTLRCSSQSGHNTVSWYQQALGQGPQFIFQYYREEENGRGNFPPRFSGLQFPNYSSELNVNALELDDSALYLCASNLDRGYGYTFGSGTRLTVV.

The genes are TRBV2 and TRBJ2-6; the match to TRBD1 covers 12 bases. CDR1 and CDR2 from the germline V gene are SNHLY and FYNNEI. The CDR3 has 17 amino acids. The V gene end was trimmed by 4 bases and the J gene end by 2 bases; junction bases not matched to a gene: 3. The CDR3 DNA follows: TGTGCCAGCAGTGGGGACAGGGGGCGACCTGGGGCCAACGTCCTGACTTTC. Protein: CASSGDRGRPGANVLTF.

The chain couples TRBV5-1 to TRBJ2-3, with TRBD2 identical over 13 bases. Germline CDR1 is SGHRS and CDR2 is YFSETQ. After removal of 0 bases from V and 0 bases from J, the junction contained 10 bases not matched to a gene. The CDR3 spans 20 residues. DNA of the CDR3: TGCGCCAGCAGCTTGGTAACTAGCGGGGGGGGTGCCTCTAGCACAGATACGCAGTATTTT. Its protein product is CASSLVTSGGGASSTDTQYF.

The genes are TRBV6-1 and TRBJ1-6, with a tentative D call TRBD1 (6 bases). The CDR3 consists of 14 residues. V lost 3 bases, J lost 5 bases, and 8 bases lay in between. Germline values: CDR1 MNHNS, CDR2 SASEGT. The CDR3 loop reads CASSETGNNSPLHF. Written as DNA, the CDR3 is TGTGCCAGCAGTGAGACAGGAAATAATTCACCCCTCCACTTT.

The chain links TRBV6-1 to TRBJ1-2, with a possible D match to TRBD1 (6 bases). The length of the CDR3 is 16 residues. V was pared by 6 bases and J by 1 base, with 18 bases between. The V gene's germline CDR1 is MNHNS and CDR2 SASEGT. CDR3 nucleotides: TGTGCCAGCAGAGAAACCGGGACAACCAATAACTATGGCTACACCTTC. It encodes CASRETGTTNNYGYTF.

This clone was detected only a few times. The rearrangement joins TRBV7-2 to TRBJ1-5; 9 bases are a match to TRBD1. V lost 4 bases, J lost 6 bases, and 10 bases stayed unmatched. Germline values: CDR1 SGHTA, CDR2 FQGNSA. The length of the CDR3 is 16 residues. The CDR3 region is CASSYSQGAYSQPQHF. The DNA for the CDR3 is TGTGCCAGCAGCTATTCACAGGGGGCTTATAGTCAGCCCCAGCATTTT.

The V call is TRBV6-1, the J call TRBJ2-7; 11 bases are a match to TRBD2. Germline V gene lookup returns CDR1 MNHNS and CDR2 SASEGT. This CDR3 spans 15 amino acids. Trimming removed 2 bases from V and 0 bases from J; junction bases left unmatched: 0. This CDR3 reads CASSELAGGSYEQYF. CDR3 DNA: TGTGCCAGCAGTGAACTAGCGGGGGGCTCCTACGAGCAGTACTTC.

The genes are TRBV5-4 and TRBJ1-1; D is ambiguous. The CDR3 has 11 amino acids. Looked up from germline, CDR1 is SGHNT and CDR2 is YYREEE (reference sequence). V lost 8 bases and J lost 3, with 8 bases in between. The CDR3 nucleotides are TGTGCCAGTTCCTCGGACACTGAAGCTTTCTTT. Translation gives CASSSDTEAFF.

The V gene is TRBV5-4, the J gene TRBJ2-7, with TRBD2 as a possible D gene (6 bases). The V gene's germline CDR1 is SGHNT and CDR2 YYREEE (reference sequence). The CDR3 consists of 14 residues. V gave up 5 bases and J gave up 4 bases, with 16 bases separating them. The chain's CDR3 is CASRFGGRGYEQYF. In DNA, the CDR3 is TGTGCCAGCAGGTTCGGAGGGCGAGGGTACGAGCAGTACTTC.

The chain has TRBV5-1 and TRBJ2-7; 8 positions agree with TRBD1. This CDR3 region has 14 residues. V lost 5 bases and J lost 3; bases outside the gene matches: 7. The V gene's germline CDR1 is SGHRS and CDR2 YFSETQ. CDR3 in DNA: TGCGCCAGCAGTTCCACAGGGACAGGCTACGAGCAGTACTTC. Translated, it gives CASSSTGTGYEQYF.

The rearrangement links TRBV5-5 to TRBJ1-4; D is unresolved. CDR3 length: 14 residues. The ends were cut back, 0 bases at V and 4 bases at J, with 7 bases in the middle. Germline CDR1 SGHKS, CDR2 YYEKEE (reference sequence). In nucleotides, the CDR3 is TGTGCCAGCAGCTTGGATTATTATAATGAAAAACTGTTTTTT. This encodes CASSLDYYNEKLFF.

The chain is built from TRBV7-6 and TRBJ2-7; 7 bases align to TRBD1. V lost 1 base and J lost 2; bases outside the gene matches: 5. This CDR3 is 15 amino acids long. The germline CDR1 and CDR2 sequences are SGHVS and FNYEAQ. The CDR3 nucleotides are TGTGCCAGCAGCTTAGAGGACAGGTCTCCCTACGAGCAGTACTTC. Translated: CASSLEDRSPYEQYF.

The rearrangement uses TRBV19 and TRBJ1-4; 7 bases agree with TRBD1. Germline V gene data show CDR1 as LNHDA and CDR2 as SQIVND (reference sequence). Germline trimming cut 5 bases from V and 5 bases from J; bases unmatched to any gene: 8. The CDR3 consists of 15 residues. CDR3 DNA sequence: TGTGCCAGTAGTGACCTCAGGGGGGTAAATGAAAAACTGTTTTTT. This gives the protein CASSDLRGVNEKLFF.

The rearrangement uses TRBV27 and TRBJ2-7, with TRBD2 as a possible D gene (5 bases). V lost 8 bases to trimming and J lost 2 bases, with 16 bases between them. Germline V CDR1 and CDR2: MNHEY, SMNVEV (reference sequence). The CDR3 covers 14 residues. Here the CDR3 DNA reads TGTGCCAGCGCCAATTCCGGGAATGCCTACGAGCAGTACTTC. This codes for CASANSGNAYEQYF.

The chain joins TRBV7-2 to TRBJ1-5, with TRBD1 identical over 10 bases. This CDR3 contains 16 residues. Per the germline V gene, CDR1 is SGHTA and CDR2 is FQGNSA. V shed 2 bases, J shed 4 bases, and the junction held 5 bases outside the gene matches. The CDR3 reads CASSLTGTGVNQPQHF. Written as DNA, the CDR3 is TGTGCCAGCAGCTTAACCGGGACAGGGGTGAATCAGCCCCAGCATTTT.

V and J are TRBV9 and TRBJ2-7; D is unclear. This CDR3 comprises 14 residues. Trimming removed 0 bases at V and 0 bases at J, with 7 bases between. Germline CDR1 SGDLS, CDR2 YYNGEE. The CDR3 DNA reads as TGTGCCAGCAGCGTAGAGAGCGACTCCTACGAGCAGTACTTC. It specifies CASSVESDSYEQYF.

This clone was seen only once. CDR3 coding DNA: TGCGCCAGCAGCCATCTCGGACAGGGGCGCGAAGAGACCCAGTACTTC. This codes for CASSHLGQGREETQYF. The chain uses TRBV4-1 and TRBJ2-5, with 9 nucleotides matching TRBD1. V was clipped by 3 bases and J by 3 bases; unmatched bases: 8. The CDR3 covers 16 residues. CDR1 MGHRA and CDR2 YSYEKL come from the germline V gene.

In the case of this clone: The identical CDR3 is also encoded by other nucleotide sequences in the sample. The chain couples TRBV6-5 to TRBJ1-1, with D perhaps matching TRBD1 (5 bases). The germline gives CDR1 MNHEY, CDR2 SVGAGI. V lost 0 bases and J lost 1, with 6 bases in between. The CDR3 has 14 residues. The CDR3 region is CASSYSGGNTEAFF. The DNA of the CDR3 is TGTGCCAGCAGTTACTCGGGGGGGAACACTGAAGCTTTCTTT.

CDR3 DNA sequence: TGTGCCAGCAGCCCCCTTAACAGTATCTATGGCTACACCTTC. The encoded protein is CASSPLNSIYGYTF. The chain has TRBV5-8 and TRBJ1-2; D unclear. The CDR3 consists of 14 residues. V was cut by 4 bases and J by 4 bases, with 14 bases left in between. In germline, CDR1 is SGHTS, CDR2 YDEGEE.